This is a list of T cell receptor beta chains from one sample in a study of shared clonotypes between healthy human individuals. Here immunoSEQ multiplex PCR was the method, and the copy in TCRdb shows in-frame clones only, minus some. This table holds about 2.3 million clones, over 85% found once. Sequenced sample: naive CD4+ T cells from PBMCs. These receptor sequences come from a man aged 18 to 35 in good health. Some clones in this sample may be carry-over from other donors' samples. CDR3s include the opening cysteine and the closing phenylalanine or tryptophan. Each record gives: D gene, V gene, clone size, J gene, CDR3 protein, CDR3 DNA. D genes are given only for firm matches. A clone size is listed for some rows: how often the clone was seen (once, few, many), or a class if it is expanded.

NA	TRBV5-8	NA	TRBJ1-2	CASSLVGHYGYTF	TGTGCCAGCAGCTTGGTGGGCCACTATGGCTACACCTTC
TRBD1	TRBV5-1	NA	TRBJ1-5	CASSSGTGVQPQHF	TGCGCCAGCAGCTCGGGGACAGGGGTTCAGCCCCAGCATTTT
NA	TRBV2	NA	TRBJ2-7	CASSVEQGSNEQYF	TGTGCCAGCAGTGTCGAACAGGGTAGTAACGAGCAGTACTTC
NA	TRBV7-9	NA	TRBJ2-1	CASSLWQGGSNEQFF	TGTGCCAGCAGCCTATGGCAGGGGGGATCCAATGAGCAGTTCTTC
NA	TRBV30	NA	TRBJ2-3	CAWSRSDPLQYF	TGTGCCTGGAGTAGAAGCGACCCGTTACAGTATTTT
NA	TRBV18	NA	TRBJ1-1	CASSLFSAGLNTEAFF	TGTGCCAGCTCACTGTTTTCCGCAGGGCTGAACACTGAAGCTTTCTTT
NA	TRBV5-4	NA	TRBJ1-5	CASSLPNQPQHF	TGTGCCAGCAGCTTGCCAAATCAGCCCCAGCATTTT
TRBD2	TRBV2	NA	TRBJ2-7	CASRNSGTYEQYF	TGTGCCAGCAGGAATAGCGGGACCTACGAGCAGTACTTC
NA	TRBV19	NA	TRBJ1-5	CASTSQPNQPQHF	TGTGCCAGCACCTCACAGCCCAATCAGCCCCAGCATTTT
NA	TRBV29-1	NA	TRBJ1-5	CSVEGKRGYSNQPQHF	TGCAGCGTTGAAGGGAAGAGGGGATATAGCAATCAGCCCCAGCATTTT
NA	TRBV9	NA	TRBJ2-5	CASSSGSGETQYF	TGTGCCAGCAGTTCGGGGTCGGGGGAGACCCAGTACTTC
NA	TRBV28	NA	TRBJ2-4	CASSPRAGGQRPGKNIQYF	TGTGCCAGCAGTCCCAGAGCCGGTGGACAGAGGCCAGGCAAAAACATTCAGTACTTC
TRBD2	TRBV28	once	TRBJ2-6	CASSSGLAGLSGANVLTF	TGTGCCAGCAGTTCAGGACTAGCGGGATTGTCGGGGGCCAACGTCCTGACTTTC
NA	TRBV5-6	NA	TRBJ1-6	CASSLEGFSPLHF	TGTGCCAGCAGCTTGGAAGGATTCTCACCCCTCCACTTT
TRBD1	TRBV7-9	NA	TRBJ1-1	CASSFGQGPFPNTEAFF	TGTGCCAGCAGCTTCGGACAGGGGCCTTTCCCAAACACTGAAGCTTTCTTT
TRBD1	TRBV28	NA	TRBJ1-2	CASSLSNRGVYGYTF	TGTGCCAGCAGTTTATCAAACAGGGGGGTATATGGCTACACCTTC
TRBD1	TRBV5-1	few	TRBJ1-2	CASSLAGTGNYGYTF	TGCGCCAGCAGCTTGGCAGGGACAGGGAACTATGGCTACACCTTC
NA	TRBV7-3	NA	TRBJ2-3	CASSLLGGRTDTQYF	TGTGCCAGCAGCCTGCTCGGTGGACGCACAGATACGCAGTATTTT
TRBD1	TRBV14	NA	TRBJ2-7	CASSQGTGMQYF	TGTGCCAGCAGCCAAGGGACAGGGATGCAGTACTTC
NA	TRBV12-5	NA	TRBJ2-3	CASGLGLRDTQYF	TGTGCTAGTGGTTTGGGTCTAAGGGATACGCAGTATTTT
NA	TRBV18	NA	TRBJ2-3	CASSLLTDTQYF	TGTGCCAGCTCACTGTTAACAGATACGCAGTATTTT
NA	TRBV10-1	few	TRBJ2-7	CASSDKGSYEQYF	TGCGCCAGCAGTGACAAGGGCTCCTACGAGCAGTACTTC
TRBD2	TRBV15	NA	TRBJ2-3	CATSLLGRADTQYF	TGTGCCACCAGCTTACTAGGGAGGGCAGATACGCAGTATTTT